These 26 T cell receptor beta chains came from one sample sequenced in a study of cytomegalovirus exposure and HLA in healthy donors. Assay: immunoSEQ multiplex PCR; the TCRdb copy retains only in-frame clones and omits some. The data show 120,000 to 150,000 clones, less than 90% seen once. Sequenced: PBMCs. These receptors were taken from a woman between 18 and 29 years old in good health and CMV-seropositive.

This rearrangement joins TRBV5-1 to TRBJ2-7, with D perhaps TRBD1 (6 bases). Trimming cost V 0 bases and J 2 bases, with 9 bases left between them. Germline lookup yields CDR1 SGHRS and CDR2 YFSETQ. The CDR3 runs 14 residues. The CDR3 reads CASSLEGGPYEQYF. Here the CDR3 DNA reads TGCGCCAGCAGCTTGGAAGGGGGACCCTACGAGCAGTACTTC.

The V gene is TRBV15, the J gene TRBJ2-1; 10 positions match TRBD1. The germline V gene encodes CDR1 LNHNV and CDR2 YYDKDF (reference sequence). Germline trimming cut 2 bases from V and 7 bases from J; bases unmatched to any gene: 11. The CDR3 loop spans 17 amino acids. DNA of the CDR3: TGTGCCACCAGCAGATCGGGACAGGGGATGGGTTGGAATGAGCAGTTCTTC. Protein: CATSRSGQGMGWNEQFF.

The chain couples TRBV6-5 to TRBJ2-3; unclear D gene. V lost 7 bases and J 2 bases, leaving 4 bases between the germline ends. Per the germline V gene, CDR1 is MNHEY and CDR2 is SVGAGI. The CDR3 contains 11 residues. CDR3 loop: CASTSTDTQYF. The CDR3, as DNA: TGTGCCAGCACTTCCACAGATACGCAGTATTTT.

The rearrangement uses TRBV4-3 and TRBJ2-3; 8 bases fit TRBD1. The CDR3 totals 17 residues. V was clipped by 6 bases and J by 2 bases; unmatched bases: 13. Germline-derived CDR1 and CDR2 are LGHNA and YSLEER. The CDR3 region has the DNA TGCGCCAGCAGGCACGACTACCGGGACAGGATCACAGATACGCAGTATTTT. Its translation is CASRHDYRDRITDTQYF.

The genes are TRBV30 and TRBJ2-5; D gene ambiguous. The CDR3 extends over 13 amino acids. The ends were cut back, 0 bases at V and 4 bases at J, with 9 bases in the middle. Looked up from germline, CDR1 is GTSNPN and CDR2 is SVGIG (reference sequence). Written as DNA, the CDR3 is TGTGCCTGGAGTGTACTTTTGCGAGAGACCCAGTACTTC. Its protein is CAWSVLLRETQYF.

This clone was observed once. The CDR3 coding sequence is TGTGCCAGCAGCTACAGGGGTCCCGGAGAGACCCAGTACTTC. Protein sequence: CASSYRGPGETQYF. The V call is TRBV7-3, the J call TRBJ2-5; 7 bases map to TRBD1. The germline CDR1 and CDR2 sequences are SGHTA and FQGTGA. V shed 4 bases and J 4 bases; nucleotides not matched to a gene: 6. The CDR3 is 14 residues long.

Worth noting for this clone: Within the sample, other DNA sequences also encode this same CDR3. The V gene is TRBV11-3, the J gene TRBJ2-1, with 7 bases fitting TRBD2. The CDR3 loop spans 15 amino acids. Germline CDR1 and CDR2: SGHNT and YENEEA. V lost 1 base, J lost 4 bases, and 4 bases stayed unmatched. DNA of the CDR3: TGTGCCAGCAGCTTAGGCGGGGGAGATTACAATGAGCAGTTCTTC. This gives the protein CASSLGGGDYNEQFF.

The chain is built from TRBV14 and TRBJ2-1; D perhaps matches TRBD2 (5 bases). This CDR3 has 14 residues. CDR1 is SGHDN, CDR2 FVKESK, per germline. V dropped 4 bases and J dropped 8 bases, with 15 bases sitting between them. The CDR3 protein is CASSPFSGNYEQFF. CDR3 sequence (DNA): TGTGCCAGCAGCCCTTTCTCGGGAAACTATGAGCAGTTCTTC.

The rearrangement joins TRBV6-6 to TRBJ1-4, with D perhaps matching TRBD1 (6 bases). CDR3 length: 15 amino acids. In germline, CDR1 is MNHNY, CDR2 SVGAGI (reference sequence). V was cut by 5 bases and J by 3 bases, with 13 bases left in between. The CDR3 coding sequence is TGTGCCAGCAGTCCCACAGGGTCGGCTAATGAAAAACTGTTTTTT. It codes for CASSPTGSANEKLFF.

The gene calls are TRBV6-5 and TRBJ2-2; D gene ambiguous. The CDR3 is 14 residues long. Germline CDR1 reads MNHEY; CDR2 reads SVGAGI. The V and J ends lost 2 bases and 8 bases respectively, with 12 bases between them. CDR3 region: CASSYGEMVGELFF. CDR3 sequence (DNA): TGTGCCAGCAGTTACGGAGAGATGGTAGGGGAGCTGTTTTTT.

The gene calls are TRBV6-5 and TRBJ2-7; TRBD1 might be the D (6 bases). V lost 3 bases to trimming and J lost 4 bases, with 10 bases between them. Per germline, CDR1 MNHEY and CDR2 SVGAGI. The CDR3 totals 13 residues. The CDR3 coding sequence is TGTGCCAGCAGTTATTCCGGGACATACGAGCAGTACTTC. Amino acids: CASSYSGTYEQYF.

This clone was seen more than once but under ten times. The DNA for the CDR3 is TGTGCTAGTGGTTGGGACAGGGGGTACGAGCAGTACTTC. Amino acids: CASGWDRGYEQYF. This chain links TRBV12-5 with TRBJ2-7; 11 bases are shared with TRBD1. CDR1 LGHNT and CDR2 FRNRAP come from the germline V gene. CDR3 length: 13 residues. Trimming at V came to 4 bases and at J to 4 bases, leaving 0 bases not matched to a gene.

The CDR3 sequence is CASSQVEQDSYEQYF. The CDR3, as DNA: TGCGCCAGCAGCCAAGTCGAACAGGACTCCTACGAGCAGTACTTC. The J gene is TRBJ2-7, the V gene TRBV4-1; tentatively, D is TRBD1 (5 bases). The germline V gene encodes CDR1 MGHRA and CDR2 YSYEKL. The V gene lost 1 base and the J gene lost 0 bases, with 10 bases spanning the gap. The CDR3 loop spans 15 amino acids.

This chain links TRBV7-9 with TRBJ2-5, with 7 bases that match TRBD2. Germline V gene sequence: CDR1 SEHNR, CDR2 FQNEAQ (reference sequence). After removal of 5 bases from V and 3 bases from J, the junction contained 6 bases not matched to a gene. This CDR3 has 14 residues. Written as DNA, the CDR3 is TGTGCCAGCAGCGCCCGTGGGGGGGAAGAGACCCAGTACTTC. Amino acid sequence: CASSARGGEETQYF.

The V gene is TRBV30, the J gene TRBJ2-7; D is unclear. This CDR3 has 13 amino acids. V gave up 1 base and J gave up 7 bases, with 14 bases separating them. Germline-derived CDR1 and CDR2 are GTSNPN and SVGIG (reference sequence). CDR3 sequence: CAWSAYLALEQYF. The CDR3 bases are TGTGCCTGGAGTGCTTATTTGGCTTTAGAGCAGTACTTC.

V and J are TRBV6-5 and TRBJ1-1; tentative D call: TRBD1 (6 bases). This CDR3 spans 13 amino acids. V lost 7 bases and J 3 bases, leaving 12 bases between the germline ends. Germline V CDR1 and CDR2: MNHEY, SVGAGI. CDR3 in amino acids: CASITTGYTEAFF. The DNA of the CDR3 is TGTGCCAGCATAACAACAGGGTACACTGAAGCTTTCTTT.

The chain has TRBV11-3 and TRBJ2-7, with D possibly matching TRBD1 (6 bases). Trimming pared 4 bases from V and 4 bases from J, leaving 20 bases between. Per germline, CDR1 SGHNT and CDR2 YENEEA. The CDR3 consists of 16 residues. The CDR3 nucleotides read TGTGCCAGCAGCTCCCCCTTGACAGGTTTCCCGTACGAGCAGTACTTC. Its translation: CASSSPLTGFPYEQYF.

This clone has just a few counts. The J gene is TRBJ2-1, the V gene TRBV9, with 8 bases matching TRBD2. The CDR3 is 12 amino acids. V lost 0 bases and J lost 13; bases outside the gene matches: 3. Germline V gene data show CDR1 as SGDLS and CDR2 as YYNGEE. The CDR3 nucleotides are TGTGCCAGCAGCGTAGCGGGAGGGCGTCAGTTCTTC. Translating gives CASSVAGGRQFF.

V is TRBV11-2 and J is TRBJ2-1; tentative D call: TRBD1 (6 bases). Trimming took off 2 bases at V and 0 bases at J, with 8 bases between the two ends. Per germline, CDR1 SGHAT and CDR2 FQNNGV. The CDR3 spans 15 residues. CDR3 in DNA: TGTGCCAGCAGCTTAAGGGACATCTCCTACAATGAGCAGTTCTTC. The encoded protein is CASSLRDISYNEQFF.

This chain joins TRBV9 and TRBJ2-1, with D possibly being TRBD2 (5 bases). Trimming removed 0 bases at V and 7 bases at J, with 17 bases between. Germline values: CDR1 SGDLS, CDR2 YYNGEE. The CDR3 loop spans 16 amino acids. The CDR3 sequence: CASSVDRVPTGNEQFF. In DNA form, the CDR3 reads TGTGCCAGCAGCGTAGACCGGGTCCCAACGGGGAATGAGCAGTTCTTC.

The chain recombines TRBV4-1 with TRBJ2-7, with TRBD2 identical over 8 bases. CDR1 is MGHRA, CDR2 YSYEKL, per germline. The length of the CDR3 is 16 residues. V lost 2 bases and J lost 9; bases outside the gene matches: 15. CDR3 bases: TGCGCCAGCAGCCAACCCACCGCGGGAGGCACGTTGGGGCAGTACTTC. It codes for CASSQPTAGGTLGQYF.

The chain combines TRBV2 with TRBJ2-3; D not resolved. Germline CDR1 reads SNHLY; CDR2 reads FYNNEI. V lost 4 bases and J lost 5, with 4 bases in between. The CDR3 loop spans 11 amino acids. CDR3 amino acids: CASSVRDTQYF. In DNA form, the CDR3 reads TGTGCCAGCAGTGTTCGAGATACGCAGTATTTT.

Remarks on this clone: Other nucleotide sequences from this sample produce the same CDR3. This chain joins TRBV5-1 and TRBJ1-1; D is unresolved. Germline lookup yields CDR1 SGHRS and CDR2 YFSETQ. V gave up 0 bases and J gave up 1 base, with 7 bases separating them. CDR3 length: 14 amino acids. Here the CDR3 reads CASSLVSGNTEAFF. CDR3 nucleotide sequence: TGCGCCAGCAGCTTGGTGTCCGGGAACACTGAAGCTTTCTTT.

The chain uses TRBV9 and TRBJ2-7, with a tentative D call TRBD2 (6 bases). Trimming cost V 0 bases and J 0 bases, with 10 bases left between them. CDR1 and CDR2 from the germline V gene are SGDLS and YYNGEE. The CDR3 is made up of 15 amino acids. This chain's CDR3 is CASSVGIADSYEQYF. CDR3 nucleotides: TGTGCCAGCAGCGTAGGAATAGCGGACTCCTACGAGCAGTACTTC.

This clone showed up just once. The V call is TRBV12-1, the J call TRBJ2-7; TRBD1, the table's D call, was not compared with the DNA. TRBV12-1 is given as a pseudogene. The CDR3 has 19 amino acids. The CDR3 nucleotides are TGTGCCAGCAGCCGACCGGGACAGGGACGGCGGGAGCTAAGGAACGAGCAGTACTTC. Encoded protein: CASSRPGQGRRELRNEQYF.

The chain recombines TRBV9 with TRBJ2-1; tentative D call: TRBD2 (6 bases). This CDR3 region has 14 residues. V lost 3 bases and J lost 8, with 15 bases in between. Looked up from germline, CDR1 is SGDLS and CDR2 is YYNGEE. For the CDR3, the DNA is TGTGCCAGCAGCGCCCTGACTAGTAGTGATGAGCAGTTCTTC. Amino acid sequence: CASSALTSSDEQFF. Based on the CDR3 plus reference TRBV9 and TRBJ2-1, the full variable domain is DSGVTQTPKHLITATGQRVTLRCSPRSGDLSVYWYQQSLDQGLQFLIQYYNGEERAKGNILERFSAQQFPDLHSELNLSSLELGDSALYFCASSALTSSDEQFFGPGTRLTVL.